The TCR beta chain under discussion was sequenced for a study of Graves' ophthalmopathy and Graves' hyperthyroidism. This clonotype turned up a few times. Its specificity is not known. One base away lies a much larger clone, so this may be a sequencing read error. No conserved phenylalanine or tryptophan is present at the end of the CDR3, so a read error is the likely explanation. This CDR3 has 15 residues. With 5 bases clipped from V and 8 bases from J, the junction kept 14 bases outside the gene matches. Per germline, CDR1 MDHEN and CDR2 SYDVKM. Study-wide findings and caveats: Ophthalmopathy progression cases were predicted by the model with approximately 71% sensitivity and roughly 72% specificity. In blood, most expanded thyroid clonotypes above 0.001 frequency were also detected.

In this cohort's terms, stable hyperthyroidism meant no ophthalmopathy by 18 months of follow-up. Clinical symptoms, serum thyroxine, TRAb, thyroid ultrasound and orbital computed tomography were relied on for diagnosis. Amplification of TCR beta CDR3 regions used RNA transcripts. Second-round multiplex PCR followed a first-round RT-PCR using HTBI primers. TCRdb re-called the multiplex PCR reads with MiXCR, one entry per CDR3 protein. The sample includes hundreds of thousands of distinct CDR3 sequences, 22% of them seen just once. The TCR sequence derives from a woman under 30 with stable Graves' hyperthyroidism. Some clones in this sample may be carry-over from other donors' samples. The chain joins TRBV28 to TRBJ1-1; 7 bases are shared with TRBD1. Input material: peripheral blood. CDR3 loop: CASSPTATGTYEAFI. CDR3 coding DNA: TGTGCCAGCAGTCCCACCGCGACAGGGACGTACGAAGCTTTCATT.